Described below is a single T cell receptor beta chain sequence and its context. Its antigen is currently unknown. Germline CDR1 SQVTM, CDR2 ANQGSEA. V was trimmed by 4 bases and J by 0 bases, leaving 7 bases between them. The CDR3 totals 12 residues. This entry belongs to a study of T cell responses to AZD1222 COVID-19 vaccine. General study points: Nearly half of spike-specific TCRs reportedly go after variant regions that carry no mutations. Seropositive at baseline were only a handful of AZD1222 recipients. White British donors predominated, females outnumbered males, and clonal diversity was possibly underestimated.

The data were produced by immunoSEQ multiplex PCR, yet TCRdb's version contains in-frame clones alone and is incomplete. The sample lists roughly 120,000 clones; around 90% were seen once. The material was peripheral blood, obtained on day 0 of AZD1222 vaccination. The clonotype was recovered from an adult in good health. V gene TRBV29-1 combines with J gene TRBJ2-7; D call uncertain. CDR3: CSVVGNSYEQYF. DNA for the CDR3: TGCAGCGTTGTGGGGAACTCCTACGAGCAGTACTTC.